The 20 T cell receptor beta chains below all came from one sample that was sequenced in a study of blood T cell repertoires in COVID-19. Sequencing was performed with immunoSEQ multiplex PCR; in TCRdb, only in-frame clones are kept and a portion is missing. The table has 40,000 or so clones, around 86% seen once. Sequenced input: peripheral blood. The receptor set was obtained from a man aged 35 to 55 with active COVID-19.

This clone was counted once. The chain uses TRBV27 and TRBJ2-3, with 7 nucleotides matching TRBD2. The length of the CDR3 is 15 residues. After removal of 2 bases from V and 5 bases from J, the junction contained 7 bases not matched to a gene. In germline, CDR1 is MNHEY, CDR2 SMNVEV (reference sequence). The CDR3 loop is CASSLGAGERDTQYF. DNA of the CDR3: TGTGCCAGCAGTTTAGGGGCGGGAGAGAGAGATACGCAGTATTTT.

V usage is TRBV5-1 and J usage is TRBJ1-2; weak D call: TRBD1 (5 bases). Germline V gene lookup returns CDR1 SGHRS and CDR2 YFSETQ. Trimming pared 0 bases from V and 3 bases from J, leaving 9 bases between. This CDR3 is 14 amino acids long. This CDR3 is CASSLEWGDYGYTF. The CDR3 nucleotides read TGCGCCAGCAGCTTGGAGTGGGGGGACTATGGCTACACCTTC. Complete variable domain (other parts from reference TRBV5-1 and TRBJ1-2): KAGVTQTPRYLIKTRGQQVTLSCSPISGHRSVSWYQQTPGQGLQFLFEYFSETQRNKGNFPGRFSGRQFSNSRSEMNVSTLELGDSALYLCASSLEWGDYGYTFGSGTRLTVV.

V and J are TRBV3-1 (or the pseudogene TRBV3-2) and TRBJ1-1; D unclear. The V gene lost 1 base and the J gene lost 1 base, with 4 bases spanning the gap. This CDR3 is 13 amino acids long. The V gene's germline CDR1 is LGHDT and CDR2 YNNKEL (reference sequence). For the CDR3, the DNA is TGTGCCAGCAGCCAAGGAGGGAACACTGAAGCTTTCTTT. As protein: CASSQGGNTEAFF.

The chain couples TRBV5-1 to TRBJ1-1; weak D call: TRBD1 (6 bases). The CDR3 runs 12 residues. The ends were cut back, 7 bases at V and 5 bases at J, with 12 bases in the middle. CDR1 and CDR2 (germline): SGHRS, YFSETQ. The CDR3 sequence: CASAFRGTEAFF. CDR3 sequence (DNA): TGCGCCAGCGCCTTCAGGGGTACTGAAGCTTTCTTT.

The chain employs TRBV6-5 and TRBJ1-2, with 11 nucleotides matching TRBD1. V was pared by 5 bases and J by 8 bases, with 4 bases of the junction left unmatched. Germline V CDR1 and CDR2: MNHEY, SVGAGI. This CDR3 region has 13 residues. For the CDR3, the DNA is TGTGCCAGCAGTCCCCGGGACAGGGGGGGCTACACCTTC. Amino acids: CASSPRDRGGYTF.

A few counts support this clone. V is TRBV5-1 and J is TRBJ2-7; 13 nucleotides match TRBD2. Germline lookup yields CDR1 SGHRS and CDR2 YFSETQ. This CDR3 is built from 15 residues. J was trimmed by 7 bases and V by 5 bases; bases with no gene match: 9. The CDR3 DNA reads TGCGCCAGCAGTTCTGATCCGGGACTAGCGGGGGAGCAGTACTTC. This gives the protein CASSSDPGLAGEQYF.

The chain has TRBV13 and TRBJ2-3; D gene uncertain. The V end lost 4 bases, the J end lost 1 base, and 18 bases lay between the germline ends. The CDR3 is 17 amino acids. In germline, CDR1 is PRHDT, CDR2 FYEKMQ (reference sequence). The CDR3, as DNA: TGTGCCAGCAGCTCACGATCAACCGGGTTCCGCACAGATACGCAGTATTTT. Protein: CASSSRSTGFRTDTQYF.

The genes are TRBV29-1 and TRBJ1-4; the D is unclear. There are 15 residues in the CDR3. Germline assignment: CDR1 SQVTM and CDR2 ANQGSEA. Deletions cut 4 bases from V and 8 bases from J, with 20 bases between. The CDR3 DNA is TGCAGCGTTGGCCTCGTTGAGGGCCGGCGGGAAAAACTGTTTTTT. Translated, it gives CSVGLVEGRREKLFF.

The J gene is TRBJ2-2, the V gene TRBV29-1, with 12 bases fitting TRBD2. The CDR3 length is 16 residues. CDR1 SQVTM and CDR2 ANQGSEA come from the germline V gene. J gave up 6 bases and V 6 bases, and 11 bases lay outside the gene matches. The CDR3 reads CSVTGTSGSLSGELFF. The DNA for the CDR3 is TGCAGCGTCACCGGGACTAGCGGGTCCCTATCCGGGGAGCTGTTTTTT.

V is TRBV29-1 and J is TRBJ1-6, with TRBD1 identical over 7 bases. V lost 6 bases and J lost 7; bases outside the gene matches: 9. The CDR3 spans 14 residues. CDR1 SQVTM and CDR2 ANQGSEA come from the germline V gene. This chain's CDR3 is CSVKTGTENSPLHF. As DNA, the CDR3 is TGCAGCGTCAAAACCGGGACAGAGAATTCACCCCTCCACTTT.

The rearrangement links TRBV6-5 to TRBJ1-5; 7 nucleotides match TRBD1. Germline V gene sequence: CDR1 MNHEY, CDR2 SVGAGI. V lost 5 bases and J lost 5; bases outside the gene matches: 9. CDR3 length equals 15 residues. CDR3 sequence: CASSPVAGGHQPQHF. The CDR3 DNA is TGTGCCAGCAGTCCCGTCGCAGGGGGACATCAGCCCCAGCATTTT.

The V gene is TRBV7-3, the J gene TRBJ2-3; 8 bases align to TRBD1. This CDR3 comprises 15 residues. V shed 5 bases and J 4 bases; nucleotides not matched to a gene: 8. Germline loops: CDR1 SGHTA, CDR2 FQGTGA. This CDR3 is CASSTGQGRADTQYF. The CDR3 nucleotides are TGTGCCAGCAGCACCGGACAGGGTAGGGCAGATACGCAGTATTTT.

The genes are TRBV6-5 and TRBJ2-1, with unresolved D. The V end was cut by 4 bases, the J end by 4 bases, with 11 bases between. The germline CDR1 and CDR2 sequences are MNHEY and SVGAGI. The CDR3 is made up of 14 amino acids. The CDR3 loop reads CASSSAEAYNEQFF. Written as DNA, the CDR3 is TGTGCCAGCAGTTCCGCCGAGGCTTACAATGAGCAGTTCTTC.

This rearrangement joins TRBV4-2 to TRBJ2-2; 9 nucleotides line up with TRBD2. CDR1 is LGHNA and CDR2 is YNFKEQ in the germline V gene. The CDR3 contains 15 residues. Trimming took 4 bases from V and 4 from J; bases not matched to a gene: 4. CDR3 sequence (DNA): TGTGCCAGCAGCCTAGCGGGAGAGGGCACCGGGGAGCTGTTTTTT. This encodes CASSLAGEGTGELFF.

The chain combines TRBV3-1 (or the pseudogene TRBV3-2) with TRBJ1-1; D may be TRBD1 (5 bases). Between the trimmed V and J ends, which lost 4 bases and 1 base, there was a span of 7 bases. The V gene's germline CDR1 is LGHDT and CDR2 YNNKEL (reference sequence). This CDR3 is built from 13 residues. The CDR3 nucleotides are TGTGCCAGCAGCCTCGGGGGGAACACTGAAGCTTTCTTT. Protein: CASSLGGNTEAFF.

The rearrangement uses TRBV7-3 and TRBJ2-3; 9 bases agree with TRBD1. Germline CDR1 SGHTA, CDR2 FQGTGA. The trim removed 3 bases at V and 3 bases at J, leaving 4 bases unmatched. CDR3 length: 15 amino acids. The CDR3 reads CASSLDRGITDTQYF. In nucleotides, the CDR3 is TGTGCCAGCAGCTTGGACAGGGGTATAACAGATACGCAGTATTTT.

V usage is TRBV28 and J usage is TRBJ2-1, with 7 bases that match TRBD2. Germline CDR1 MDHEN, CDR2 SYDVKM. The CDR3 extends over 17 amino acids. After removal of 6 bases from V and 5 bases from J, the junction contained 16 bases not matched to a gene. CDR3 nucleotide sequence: TGTGCCAGCAGCCCTCCTTGGGGGAGGGCTAGCCACAATGAGCAGTTCTTC. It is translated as CASSPPWGRASHNEQFF.

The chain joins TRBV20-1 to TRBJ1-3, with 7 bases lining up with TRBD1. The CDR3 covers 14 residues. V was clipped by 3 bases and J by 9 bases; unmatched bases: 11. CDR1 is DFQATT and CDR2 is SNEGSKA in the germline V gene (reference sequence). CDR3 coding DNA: TGCAGTGCTAGTTTAGTTACAGGGGATACCACCATATATTTT. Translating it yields CSASLVTGDTTIYF.

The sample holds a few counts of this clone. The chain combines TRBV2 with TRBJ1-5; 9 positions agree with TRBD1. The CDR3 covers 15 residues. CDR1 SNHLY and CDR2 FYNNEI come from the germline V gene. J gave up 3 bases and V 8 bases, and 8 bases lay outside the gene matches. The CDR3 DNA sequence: TGTGCCAGCGGGGAGGACAGGGGCCTCAATCAGCCCCAGCATTTT. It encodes CASGEDRGLNQPQHF.

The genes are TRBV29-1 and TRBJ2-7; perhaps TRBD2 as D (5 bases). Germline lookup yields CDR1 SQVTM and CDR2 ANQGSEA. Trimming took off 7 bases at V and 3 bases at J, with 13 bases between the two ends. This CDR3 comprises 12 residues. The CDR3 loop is CSGGEIGYEQYF. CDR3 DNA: TGCAGCGGTGGGGAGATCGGCTACGAGCAGTACTTC.